A single sample is the source of the 20 T cell receptor beta chains below, sequenced in a study of T cell changes during pregnancy in multiple sclerosis. Data came from immunoSEQ multiplex PCR; TCRdb stores just in-frame clones and leaves some out. This sample has 80,000 or so clones, with 92% found just once. This specimen was peripheral blood, taken before pregnancy. The source is a female donor with multiple sclerosis, enrolled in a pregnancy study.

This chain connects TRBV7-6 to TRBJ2-7; D gene uncertain. V lost 2 bases, J lost 2 bases, and 10 bases lay in between. This CDR3 is 14 amino acids long. Per germline, CDR1 SGHVS and CDR2 FNYEAQ. The CDR3 DNA follows: TGTGCCAGCAGCTTATATCCCCCCCCCTACGAGCAGTACTTC. As protein: CASSLYPPPYEQYF.

V gene TRBV6-6 combines with J gene TRBJ2-3; D call uncertain. The V and J ends lost 6 bases and 0 bases respectively, with 16 bases between them. The V gene's germline CDR1 is MNHNY and CDR2 SVGAGI (reference sequence). The CDR3 totals 16 residues. Here the CDR3 DNA reads TGTGCCAGCAGGACCATCGGCGGATTCAGCACAGATACGCAGTATTTT. This codes for CASRTIGGFSTDTQYF.

This rearrangement joins TRBV5-5 to TRBJ2-6; TRBD1 matches at 10 bases. CDR1 and CDR2 (germline): SGHKS, YYEKEE (reference sequence). J was trimmed by 0 bases and V by 4 bases; bases with no gene match: 13. This CDR3 is 20 amino acids long. CDR3 in amino acids: CASSPNVRGQGFSGANVLTF. As DNA, the CDR3 is TGTGCCAGCAGCCCTAACGTTCGGGGACAGGGGTTCTCTGGGGCCAACGTCCTGACTTTC.

V is TRBV6-6 and J is TRBJ2-1; 9 bases line up with TRBD2. Germline CDR1 MNHNY, CDR2 SVGAGI (reference sequence). Germline trimming cut 6 bases from V and 4 bases from J; bases unmatched to any gene: 7. The CDR3 consists of 15 residues. The CDR3 nucleotides are TGTGCCAGCAGCACGGGACTAGCAGAATACAATGAGCAGTTCTTC. Translated, it gives CASSTGLAEYNEQFF.

CDR3 sequence: CASSPRTGVSYEQYF. CDR3 in DNA: TGTGCCAGCAGCCCACGAACAGGGGTATCCTACGAGCAGTACTTC. V and J are TRBV4-2 and TRBJ2-7; TRBD1 matches 7 bases. V was pared by 4 bases and J by 1 base, with 7 bases of the junction left unmatched. The CDR3 runs 15 residues. Germline V CDR1 and CDR2: LGHNA, YNFKEQ.

J is TRBJ1-2 and V is TRBV5-4; D is perhaps TRBD1 (5 bases). Germline lookup yields CDR1 SGHNT and CDR2 YYREEE (reference sequence). The CDR3 extends over 12 amino acids. V was pared by 5 bases and J by 8 bases, with 13 bases between. The CDR3 bases are TGTGCCAGCAGTTCAGACAGCTTGGGCTACACCTTC. Protein: CASSSDSLGYTF.

Only a few counts were recorded for this clone. The rearrangement joins TRBV19 to TRBJ1-5; the D gene is possibly TRBD1 (6 bases). CDR1 LNHDA and CDR2 SQIVND come from the germline V gene (reference sequence). V was pared by 7 bases and J by 3 bases, with 16 bases between. This CDR3 has 15 amino acids. The CDR3: CASTMSGQYNQPQHF. The CDR3 bases are TGTGCCAGTACCATGAGCGGACAGTACAATCAGCCCCAGCATTTT.

The chain carries TRBV10-3 and TRBJ2-7, with D perhaps TRBD1 (5 bases). V was clipped by 7 bases and J by 1 base, with 11 bases between them. The germline CDR1 and CDR2 sequences are ENHRY and SYGVKD. This CDR3 contains 13 residues. The CDR3 loop reads CAINPGLSYEQYF. The CDR3 nucleotides read TGTGCCATCAATCCAGGGTTGTCCTACGAGCAGTACTTC.

The chain is built from TRBV28 and TRBJ1-5; D gene ambiguous. Germline values: CDR1 MDHEN, CDR2 SYDVKM. Trimming stripped 3 bases from V and 0 bases from J, with 15 bases between. The CDR3 loop spans 17 amino acids. The CDR3 sequence: CASSFQRGTISNQPQHF. CDR3 coding DNA: TGTGCCAGCAGTTTTCAGCGGGGAACTATTAGCAATCAGCCCCAGCATTTT.

The chain is built from TRBV7-9 and TRBJ2-1; 8 bases are a match to TRBD2. Germline lookup yields CDR1 SEHNR and CDR2 FQNEAQ (reference sequence). V lost 5 bases to trimming and J lost 5 bases; unmatched junction nucleotides: 11. CDR3 size: 16 residues. The CDR3 here is CASSPDWGLVNNEQFF. In nucleotides, the CDR3 is TGTGCCAGCAGCCCTGATTGGGGACTAGTAAACAATGAGCAGTTCTTC.

The J gene is TRBJ2-7, the V gene TRBV6-1; D might be TRBD2 (6 bases). The CDR3 contains 15 residues. Germline V gene lookup returns CDR1 MNHNS and CDR2 SASEGT. Deletions cut 2 bases from V and 0 bases from J, with 11 bases between. The CDR3 DNA is TGTGCCAGCAGTGAACGGGACTTCCTCTCCTACGAGCAGTACTTC. It encodes CASSERDFLSYEQYF.

CDR3 sequence (DNA): TGTGCCAGCAGCCAGTTAGGACTGGCCGCCTACGAGCAGTACTTC. Amino acids: CASSQLGLAAYEQYF. The genes are TRBV4-2 and TRBJ2-7; TRBD2 is a possible D gene (5 bases). The V end lost 3 bases, the J end lost 2 bases, and 14 bases lay between the germline ends. This CDR3 is 15 amino acids long. Germline V gene sequence: CDR1 LGHNA, CDR2 YNFKEQ.

The genes are TRBV30 and TRBJ2-5, with unresolved D. The CDR3 consists of 11 residues. Germline-derived CDR1 and CDR2 are GTSNPN and SVGIG (reference sequence). The ends were cut back, 0 bases at V and 5 bases at J, with 4 bases in the middle. The CDR3 DNA sequence: TGTGCCTGGAGTGTACTCGAGACCCAGTACTTC. Translating gives CAWSVLETQYF.

The V call is TRBV16, the J call TRBJ1-1, with TRBD1 as a possible D gene (5 bases). Germline CDR1 and CDR2: KGHSY and FQNENV. Trimming shortened V by 3 bases and J by 6 bases, and 8 bases separated the two germline ends. The CDR3 runs to 12 residues. Here the CDR3 reads CASSQGGAEAFF. Written as DNA, the CDR3 is TGTGCCAGCAGCCAGGGGGGGGCTGAAGCTTTCTTT.

In the case of this clone: Other DNA sequences in the sample encode the same CDR3. The CDR3 loop is CSSGGGTDTQYF. The CDR3 DNA sequence: TGCAGCTCCGGGGGTGGTACAGATACGCAGTATTTT. The chain uses TRBV29-1 and TRBJ2-3, with TRBD2 as a possible D gene (6 bases). The CDR3 has 12 amino acids. The V end lost 8 bases, the J end lost 3 bases, and 12 bases lay between the germline ends. Germline V gene lookup returns CDR1 SQVTM and CDR2 ANQGSEA.

V and J are TRBV5-1 and TRBJ2-5; perhaps TRBD1 as D (5 bases). The CDR3 length is 16 residues. Per germline, CDR1 SGHRS and CDR2 YFSETQ. The V gene lost 1 base and the J gene lost 0 bases, with 13 bases spanning the gap. In nucleotides, the CDR3 is TGCGCCAGCAGCTTGATGTCAGGGCATAACCAAGAGACCCAGTACTTC. This encodes CASSLMSGHNQETQYF.

The chain employs TRBV9 and TRBJ2-2; 7 bases match TRBD1. The V gene's germline CDR1 is SGDLS and CDR2 YYNGEE. V lost 4 bases to trimming and J lost 5 bases; unmatched junction nucleotides: 11. The CDR3 length is 16 residues. The CDR3 region is CASSPRRQGNTGELFF. CDR3 in DNA: TGTGCCAGCAGCCCCCGTCGACAGGGTAATACCGGGGAGCTGTTTTTT. The full variable domain, rest sourced from reference TRBV9 and TRBJ2-2, is DSGVTQTPKHLITATGQRVTLRCSPRSGDLSVYWYQQSLDQGLQFLIQYYNGEERAKGNILERFSAQQFPDLHSELNLSSLELGDSALYFCASSPRRQGNTGELFFGEGSRLTVL.

The rearrangement links TRBV11-3 to TRBJ1-1; D remains unclear. This CDR3 is 13 amino acids long. Trimming removed 1 base from V and 1 base from J, with 4 bases in between. Germline assignment: CDR1 SGHNT and CDR2 YENEEA. The CDR3 DNA reads TGTGCCAGCAGCTTAGTACAGAACACTGAAGCTTTCTTT. The encoded protein is CASSLVQNTEAFF.

The chain couples TRBV9 to TRBJ2-5, with TRBD2 matching over 11 bases. Germline CDR1 is SGDLS and CDR2 is YYNGEE. J was trimmed by 5 bases and V by 4 bases; bases with no gene match: 10. This CDR3 is built from 16 residues. CDR3 in amino acids: CASSTLLAGEGETQYF. As DNA, the CDR3 is TGTGCCAGCAGCACCCTACTAGCGGGAGAGGGGGAGACCCAGTACTTC. Full variable domain (rest looked up from reference TRBV9 and TRBJ2-5): DSGVTQTPKHLITATGQRVTLRCSPRSGDLSVYWYQQSLDQGLQFLIQYYNGEERAKGNILERFSAQQFPDLHSELNLSSLELGDSALYFCASSTLLAGEGETQYFGPGTRLLVL.

The V call is TRBV28, the J call TRBJ1-1; 12 nucleotides line up with TRBD1. The germline V gene encodes CDR1 MDHEN and CDR2 SYDVKM. The CDR3 runs 20 residues. Trimming took 3 bases from V and 0 from J; bases not matched to a gene: 14. The CDR3 DNA sequence: TGTGCCAGCAGTTTTCCGGGGACAGGGGGCTTCAGGTATTTGAACACTGAAGCTTTCTTT. Its protein is CASSFPGTGGFRYLNTEAFF.